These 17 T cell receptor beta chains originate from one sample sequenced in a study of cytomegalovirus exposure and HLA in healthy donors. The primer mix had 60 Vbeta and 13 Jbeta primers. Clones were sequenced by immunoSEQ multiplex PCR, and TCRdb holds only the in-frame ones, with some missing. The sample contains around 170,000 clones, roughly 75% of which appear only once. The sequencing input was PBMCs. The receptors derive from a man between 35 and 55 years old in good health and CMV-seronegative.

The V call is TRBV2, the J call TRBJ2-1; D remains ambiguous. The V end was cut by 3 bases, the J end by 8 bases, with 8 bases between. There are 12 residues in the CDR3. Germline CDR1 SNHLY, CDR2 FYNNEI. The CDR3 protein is CASSDTSDEQFF. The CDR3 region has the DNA TGTGCCAGCAGTGACACCTCAGATGAGCAGTTCTTC. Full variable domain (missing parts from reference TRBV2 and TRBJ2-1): EPEVTQTPSHQVTQMGQEVILRCVPISNHLYFYWYRQILGQKVEFLVSFYNNEISEKSEIFDDQFSVERPDGSNFTLKIRSTKLEDSAMYFCASSDTSDEQFFGPGTRLTVL.

The CDR3 bases are TGTGCCAGCAGTAGGGGAGGGGTCGAGCAGTACTTC. It encodes CASSRGGVEQYF. The chain is built from TRBV6-1 and TRBJ2-5, with TRBD2 matching over 7 bases. Judging by the DNA end, TRBJ2-7 fits better; the J call may be wrong. Germline CDR1 and CDR2: MNHNS and SASEGT. The CDR3 consists of 12 residues.

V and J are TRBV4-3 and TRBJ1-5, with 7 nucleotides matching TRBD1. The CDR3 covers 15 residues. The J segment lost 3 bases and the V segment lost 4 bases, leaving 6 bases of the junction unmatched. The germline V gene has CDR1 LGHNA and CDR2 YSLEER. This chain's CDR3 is CASSPDRVINQPQHF. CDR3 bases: TGCGCCAGCAGCCCTGACAGGGTTATCAATCAGCCCCAGCATTTT.

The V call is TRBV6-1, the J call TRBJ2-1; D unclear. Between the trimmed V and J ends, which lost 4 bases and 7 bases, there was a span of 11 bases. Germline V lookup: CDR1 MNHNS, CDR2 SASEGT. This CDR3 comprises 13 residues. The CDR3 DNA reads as TGTGCCAGCAGTGCGAGTCGCGGAAATGAGCAGTTCTTC. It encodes CASSASRGNEQFF.

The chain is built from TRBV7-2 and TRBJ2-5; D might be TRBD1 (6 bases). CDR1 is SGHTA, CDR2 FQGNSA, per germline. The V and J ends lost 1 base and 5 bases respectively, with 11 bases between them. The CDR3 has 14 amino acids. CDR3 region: CASSLGTRGETQYF. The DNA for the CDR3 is TGTGCCAGCAGCTTAGGGACAAGGGGGGAGACCCAGTACTTC.

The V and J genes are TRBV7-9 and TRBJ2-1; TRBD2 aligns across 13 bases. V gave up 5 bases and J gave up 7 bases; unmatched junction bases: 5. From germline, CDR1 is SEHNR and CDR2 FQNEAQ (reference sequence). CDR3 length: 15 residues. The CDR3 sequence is CASSRTSGSVNEQFF. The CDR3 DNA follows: TGTGCCAGCAGCCGGACTAGCGGGAGTGTGAATGAGCAGTTCTTC.

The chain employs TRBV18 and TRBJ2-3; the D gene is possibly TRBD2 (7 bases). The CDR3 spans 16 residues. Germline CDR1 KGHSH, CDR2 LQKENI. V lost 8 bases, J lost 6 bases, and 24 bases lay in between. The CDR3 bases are TGTGCCAGCACCCCGGGACTACTGGGGGGCGGCGATACGCAGTATTTT. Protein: CASTPGLLGGGDTQYF.

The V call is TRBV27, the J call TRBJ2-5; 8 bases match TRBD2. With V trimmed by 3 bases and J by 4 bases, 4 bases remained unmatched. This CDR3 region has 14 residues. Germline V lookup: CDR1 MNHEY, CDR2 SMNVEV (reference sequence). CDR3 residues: CASSLGLAGETQYF. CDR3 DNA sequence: TGTGCCAGCAGTTTGGGGCTAGCGGGAGAGACCCAGTACTTC.

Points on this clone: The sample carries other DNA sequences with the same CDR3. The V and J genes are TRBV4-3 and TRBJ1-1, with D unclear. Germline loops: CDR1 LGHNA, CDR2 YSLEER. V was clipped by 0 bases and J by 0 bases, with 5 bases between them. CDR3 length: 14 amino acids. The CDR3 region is CASSQESVNTEAFF. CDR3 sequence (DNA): TGCGCCAGCAGCCAAGAATCTGTGAACACTGAAGCTTTCTTT.

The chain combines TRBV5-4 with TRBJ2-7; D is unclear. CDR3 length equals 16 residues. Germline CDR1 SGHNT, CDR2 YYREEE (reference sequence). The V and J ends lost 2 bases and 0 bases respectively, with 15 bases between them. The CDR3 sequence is CASSFAVGKSSYEQYF. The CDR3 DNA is TGTGCCAGCAGCTTCGCGGTGGGTAAAAGCTCCTACGAGCAGTACTTC.

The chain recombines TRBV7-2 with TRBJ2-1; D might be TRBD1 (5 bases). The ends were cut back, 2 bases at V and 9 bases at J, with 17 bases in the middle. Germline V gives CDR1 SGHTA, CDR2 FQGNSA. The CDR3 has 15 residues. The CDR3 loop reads CASSLQGTGRGEQFF. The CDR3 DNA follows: TGTGCCAGCAGCTTACAGGGAACTGGAAGGGGTGAGCAGTTCTTC. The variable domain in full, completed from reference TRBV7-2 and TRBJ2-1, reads GAGVSQSPSNKVTEKGKDVELRCDPISGHTALYWYRQSLGQGLEFLIYFQGNSAPDKSGLPSDRFSAERTGGSVSTLTIQRTQQEDSAVYLCASSLQGTGRGEQFFGPGTRLTVL.

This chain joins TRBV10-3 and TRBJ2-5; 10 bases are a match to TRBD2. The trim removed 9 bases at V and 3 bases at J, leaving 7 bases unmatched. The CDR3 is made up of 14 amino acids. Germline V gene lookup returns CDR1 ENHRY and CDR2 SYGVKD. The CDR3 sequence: CAMSSGGREETQYF. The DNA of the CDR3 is TGTGCCATGAGTAGCGGGGGGCGGGAAGAGACCCAGTACTTC.

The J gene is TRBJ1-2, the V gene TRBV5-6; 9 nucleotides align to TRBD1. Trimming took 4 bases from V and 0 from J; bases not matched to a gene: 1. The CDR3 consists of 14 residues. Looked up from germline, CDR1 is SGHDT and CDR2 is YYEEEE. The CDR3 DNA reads TGTGCCAGCAGCCGGGACAGGGCTAACTATGGCTACACCTTC. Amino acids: CASSRDRANYGYTF.

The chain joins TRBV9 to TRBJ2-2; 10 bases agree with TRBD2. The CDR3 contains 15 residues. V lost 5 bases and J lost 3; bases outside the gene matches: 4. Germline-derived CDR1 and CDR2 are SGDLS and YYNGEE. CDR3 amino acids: CASSLAGVHTGELFF. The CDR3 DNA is TGTGCCAGCAGTCTAGCGGGAGTACACACCGGGGAGCTGTTTTTT.

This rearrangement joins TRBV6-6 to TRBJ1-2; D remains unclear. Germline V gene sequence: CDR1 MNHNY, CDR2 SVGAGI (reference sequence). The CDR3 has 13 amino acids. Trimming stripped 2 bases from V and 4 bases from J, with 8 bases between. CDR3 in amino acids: CASSYNAFYGYTF. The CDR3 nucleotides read TGTGCCAGCAGTTACAATGCGTTCTATGGCTACACCTTC.

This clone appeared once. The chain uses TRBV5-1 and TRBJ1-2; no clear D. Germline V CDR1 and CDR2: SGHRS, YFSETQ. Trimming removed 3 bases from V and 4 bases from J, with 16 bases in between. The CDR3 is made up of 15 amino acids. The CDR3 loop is CASSSGSGPGYGYTF. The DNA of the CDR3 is TGCGCCAGCAGCTCGGGATCGGGCCCCGGCTATGGCTACACCTTC.

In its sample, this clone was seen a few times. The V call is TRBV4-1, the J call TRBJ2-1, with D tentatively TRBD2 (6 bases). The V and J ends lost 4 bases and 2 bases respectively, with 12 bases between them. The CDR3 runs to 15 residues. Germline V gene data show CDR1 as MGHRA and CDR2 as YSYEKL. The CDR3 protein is CASSPLADPYNEQFF. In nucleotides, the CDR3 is TGCGCCAGCAGCCCCTTAGCGGATCCCTACAATGAGCAGTTCTTC.